The clone carrying this T cell receptor beta chain was counted only a few times. No antigen is known for it. The record originates from a study of T cell repertoires in cytomegalovirus infection. Trimming removed 3 bases from V and 6 bases from J, with 11 bases in between. The CDR3 spans 13 residues. Germline CDR1 is SEHNR and CDR2 is FQNEAQ (reference sequence). TCRdb passed the reads through MiXCR, listing each CDR3 protein once. The sample holds approximately 110,000 distinct CDR3 sequences, around 45% seen once. The rearrangement joins TRBV7-9 to TRBJ1-2, with D possibly being TRBD1 (5 bases). The clonotype comes from a human donor in good health (CMV status not recorded). Some clones in this sample may be carry-over from other donors' samples. Sequenced here: CD8+ T cells from cultured PBMCs, sampled from culture after CMV antigen stimulation. This chain's CDR3 is CASSLAGRDGYTF. CDR3 bases: TGTGCCAGCAGCTTGGCAGGGAGAGATGGCTACACCTTC.